This record looks at one T cell receptor (beta chain) sequence and its context. The source of the sample is a study of identifying expanded T cells in peripheral blood. TCRdb keeps only in-frame clones here, not all; method: immunoSEQ multiplex PCR. Of around 80,000 clones detected, approximately 87% appear once; the ten largest clones hold more than 2.5%. This TCR was sampled from a person between 18 and 75 years old in good health. The sequencing sample was made of blood.

CDR3 in amino acids: CASSLYGSPYGYTF. In DNA, the CDR3 is TGTGCCAGCAGCTTATACGGCTCTCCCTATGGCTACACCTTC. The chain couples TRBV7-2 to TRBJ1-2; D is ambiguous. Per germline, CDR1 SGHTA and CDR2 FQGNSA. With 2 bases removed from V and 4 bases from J, the gap between germline ends came to 11 bases. The CDR3 contains 14 residues.